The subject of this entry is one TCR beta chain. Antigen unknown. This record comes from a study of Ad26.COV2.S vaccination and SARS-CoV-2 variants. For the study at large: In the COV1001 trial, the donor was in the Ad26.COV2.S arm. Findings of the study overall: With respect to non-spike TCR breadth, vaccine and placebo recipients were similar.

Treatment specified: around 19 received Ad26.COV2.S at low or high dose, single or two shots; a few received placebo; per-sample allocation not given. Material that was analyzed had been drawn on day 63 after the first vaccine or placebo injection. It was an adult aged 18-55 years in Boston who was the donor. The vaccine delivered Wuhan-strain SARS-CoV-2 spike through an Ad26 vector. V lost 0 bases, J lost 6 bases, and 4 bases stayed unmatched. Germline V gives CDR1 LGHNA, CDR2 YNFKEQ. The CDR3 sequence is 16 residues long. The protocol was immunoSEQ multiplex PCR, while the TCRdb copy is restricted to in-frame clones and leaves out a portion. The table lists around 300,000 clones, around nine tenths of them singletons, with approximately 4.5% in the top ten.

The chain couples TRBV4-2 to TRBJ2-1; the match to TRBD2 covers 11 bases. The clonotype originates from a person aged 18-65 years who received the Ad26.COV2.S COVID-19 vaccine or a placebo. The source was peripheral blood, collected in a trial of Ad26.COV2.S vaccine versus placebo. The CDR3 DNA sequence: TGTGCCAGCAGCCAAGAGGCTAGCGGGGGGCCCAATGAGCAGTTCTTC. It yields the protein CASSQEASGGPNEQFF.